A selection of T cell receptor beta chains follows, all from one sample in a study of response to subunit inactivated influenza vaccine. TCRdb fed the RT-PCR reads into MiXCR, producing one record per CDR3 protein. The sample lists about 480,000 distinct CDR3 sequences, 25% occurring once. This specimen consisted of CD4+ T cells sorted from PBMCs, obtained more than 4 days after vaccination. These TCRs come from a man aged 50-60 years who received an inactivated influenza vaccine. The CDR3 runs from the conserved cysteine through the conserved F or W. A D gene is named only where the DNA matches it firmly. Part of the rows lack a size; the others show once, few, many or a class for expanded clones.

clone_size j_call v_call d_call cdr3_aa cdr3_nt
- TRBJ2-1 TRBV20-1 TRBD2 CSARASGRLGEQFF TGCAGTGCTAGGGCTAGCGGGAGGTTGGGTGAGCAGTTCTTC
- TRBJ2-1 TRBV7-2 - CASSETRRGNRNEQFF TGTGCCAGCAGCGAAACCCGTCGGGGAAACCGCAATGAGCAGTTCTTC
- TRBJ1-1 TRBV7-2 TRBD1 CASSFTGTENTEAFF TGTGCCAGCAGCTTTACCGGGACAGAGAACACTGAAGCTTTCTTT
- TRBJ2-1 TRBV24-1 - CATSDPDSVSNEQFF TGTGCCACCAGTGACCCTGACAGTGTTTCCAATGAGCAGTTCTTC
- TRBJ2-1 TRBV7-3 TRBD2 CASSLTFSGIGGNEQFF TGTGCCAGCAGCTTAACCTTCAGCGGGATCGGGGGCAATGAGCAGTTCTTC
- TRBJ2-5 TRBV5-1 TRBD1 CTSSLVTGALQETQYF TGCACCAGCAGCTTAGTAACAGGGGCGCTCCAAGAGACCCAGTACTTC
many TRBJ2-1 TRBV12-3/TRBV12-4 - CASTHNEQFF TGTGCCAGCACCCACAATGAGCAGTTCTTC
- TRBJ2-3 TRBV28 TRBD2 CASSYPAGSTDTQYF TGTGCCAGCAGTTACCCAGCGGGAAGCACAGATACGCAGTATTTT
few TRBJ2-1 TRBV5-1 - CASSLALALNEQFF TGCGCCAGCAGCTTGGCGCTAGCCCTCAATGAGCAGTTCTTC
many TRBJ2-6 TRBV20-1 - CSAVDPGTRSSGANVLTF TGCAGTGCCGTGGACCCCGGGACACGAAGCTCTGGGGCCAACGTCCTGACTTTC